These T cell receptor beta chains were read from a single sample in a study of cytomegalovirus exposure and HLA in healthy donors. The method was immunoSEQ multiplex PCR; TCRdb's version includes in-frame clones alone and lacks a portion of them. The table has fewer than 200,000 clones, 70% to 85% seen once. The sample consisted of PBMCs. These receptors were collected from a man in his forties in good health and CMV-seronegative. CDR3s include the opening cysteine and the closing phenylalanine or tryptophan. D genes are given only for firm matches. The listing skips clone size in some rows; elsewhere it reads once, few, many or a size class.

v_gene: TRBV18
j_gene: TRBJ2-7
d_gene: -
abundance: -
CDR3nt: TGTGCCAGCTCAGAACTGACCTACGAGCAGTACTTC
CDR3aa: CASSELTYEQYF

v_gene: TRBV4-3
j_gene: TRBJ2-1
d_gene: TRBD2
abundance: -
CDR3nt: TGCGCCAGCAGCCAAGAATTTGGGCTAGCGGGAAAGAACAATGAGCAGTTCTTC
CDR3aa: CASSQEFGLAGKNNEQFF

v_gene: TRBV12-5
j_gene: TRBJ1-4
d_gene: TRBD1
abundance: once
CDR3nt: TGTGCTAGTGGGAACAAAGACAGGGGTTCTGGGAGAGGTGAAAAACTGTTTTTT
CDR3aa: CASGNKDRGSGRGEKLFF

v_gene: TRBV19
j_gene: TRBJ2-7
d_gene: -
abundance: -
CDR3nt: TGTGCCAGTAGTAGCCGGGAACCCTCCTACGAGCAGTACTTC
CDR3aa: CASSSREPSYEQYF

v_gene: TRBV6-1
j_gene: TRBJ1-3
d_gene: TRBD1
abundance: -
CDR3nt: TGTGCCAGCAGGACGGACAGGAACGCTGGAAACACCATATATTTT
CDR3aa: CASRTDRNAGNTIYF

v_gene: TRBV28
j_gene: TRBJ2-1
d_gene: TRBD1
abundance: few
CDR3nt: TGTGCCAGCAGCTGGGGACAGAGCTCCTACAATGAGCAGTTCTTC
CDR3aa: CASSWGQSSYNEQFF

v_gene: TRBV6-6
j_gene: TRBJ2-2
d_gene: -
abundance: -
CDR3nt: TGTGCCAGCAGCCGAACAGTCACAGGGACCGGGGAGCTGTTTTTT
CDR3aa: CASSRTVTGTGELFF

v_gene: TRBV19
j_gene: TRBJ1-3
d_gene: -
abundance: -
CDR3nt: TGTGCCAGTAGTGGATCTAGGGGAAACACCATATATTTT
CDR3aa: CASSGSRGNTIYF

v_gene: TRBV6-1
j_gene: TRBJ2-7
d_gene: -
abundance: -
CDR3nt: TGTGCCAGCACCCAATTCCGGGGAGCCGTCTACGAGCAGTACTTC
CDR3aa: CASTQFRGAVYEQYF

v_gene: TRBV9
j_gene: TRBJ1-4
d_gene: TRBD1
abundance: -
CDR3nt: TGTGCCAGCAGCGCCAGGACAGGGCAGGAGGAAAAACTGTTTTTT
CDR3aa: CASSARTGQEEKLFF

v_gene: TRBV5-1
j_gene: TRBJ2-1
d_gene: TRBD2
abundance: -
CDR3nt: TGCGCCAGCAGCGCGGGACTAGCTAAACCTAGCTCCTACAATGAGCAGTTCTTC
CDR3aa: CASSAGLAKPSSYNEQFF

v_gene: TRBV7-2
j_gene: TRBJ2-3
d_gene: -
abundance: -
CDR3nt: TGTGCCAGCAGCCCCAATGGGAGCGAGGGAGATACGCAGTATTTT
CDR3aa: CASSPNGSEGDTQYF

v_gene: TRBV5-1
j_gene: TRBJ2-3
d_gene: -
abundance: -
CDR3nt: TGCGCCAGCAGCTTTCTCTCTCACGGGAGCACAGATACGCAGTATTTT
CDR3aa: CASSFLSHGSTDTQYF

v_gene: TRBV19
j_gene: TRBJ1-1
d_gene: -
abundance: -
CDR3nt: TGTGCCAGTAGTATACTGGCTAACACTGAAGCTTTCTTT
CDR3aa: CASSILANTEAFF

v_gene: TRBV5-4
j_gene: TRBJ2-5
d_gene: TRBD2
abundance: -
CDR3nt: TGTGCCAGCAGCTTCGGGCGGGGGGGGGCAGAGACCCAGTACTTC
CDR3aa: CASSFGRGGAETQYF

v_gene: TRBV6-5
j_gene: TRBJ1-1
d_gene: -
abundance: -
CDR3nt: TGTGCCAGCAGTTACAGGGGGATTGGCACTGAAGCTTTCTTT
CDR3aa: CASSYRGIGTEAFF

v_gene: TRBV5-1
j_gene: TRBJ1-3
d_gene: -
abundance: -
CDR3nt: TGCGCCAGCAGCCCCGGCTCCGGGTTATCTTCTGGAAACACCATATATTTT
CDR3aa: CASSPGSGLSSGNTIYF

v_gene: TRBV5-1
j_gene: TRBJ2-1
d_gene: TRBD2
abundance: -
CDR3nt: TGCGCCAGCACTAAGAGCAGGGCTAGCGGGAGGGCGAGGTCCTACAATGAGCAGTTCTTC
CDR3aa: CASTKSRASGRARSYNEQFF

v_gene: TRBV7-9
j_gene: TRBJ2-1
d_gene: TRBD1
abundance: -
CDR3nt: TGTGCCAGCAGCTTACCCCCGGGACAGGGGGGGCAGTTCTTC
CDR3aa: CASSLPPGQGGQFF

v_gene: TRBV5-1
j_gene: TRBJ2-7
d_gene: TRBD2
abundance: -
CDR3nt: TGCGCCAGCAGCTTTGGGACTAGCGGGAAGGACGAGCAGTACTTC
CDR3aa: CASSFGTSGKDEQYF

v_gene: TRBV6-5
j_gene: TRBJ2-7
d_gene: TRBD2
abundance: -
CDR3nt: TGTGCCAGCAGTGTTAGCGGGAGGGGATACGAGCAGTACTTC
CDR3aa: CASSVSGRGYEQYF

v_gene: TRBV6-1
j_gene: TRBJ2-7
d_gene: -
abundance: few
CDR3nt: TGTGCCAGCAACCAGAGGTCTATCCCCGAGCAGTACTTC
CDR3aa: CASNQRSIPEQYF

v_gene: TRBV7-8
j_gene: TRBJ1-5
d_gene: TRBD1
abundance: -
CDR3nt: TGTGCCAGCAGCCCGGACAGGGGGTGGGGGGCCCAGCATTTT
CDR3aa: CASSPDRGWGAQHF

v_gene: TRBV15
j_gene: TRBJ2-7
d_gene: -
abundance: -
CDR3nt: TGTGCCACCAGCAGAGATGGGTCGGGAGTCGGCTACGAGCAGTACTTC
CDR3aa: CATSRDGSGVGYEQYF

v_gene: TRBV29-1
j_gene: TRBJ2-5
d_gene: -
abundance: -
CDR3nt: TGCAGCGCAGCCCCTACAGAGTACCAAGAGACCCAGTACTTC
CDR3aa: CSAAPTEYQETQYF

v_gene: TRBV28
j_gene: TRBJ2-5
d_gene: TRBD2
abundance: -
CDR3nt: TGTGCCAGCAGTTTATTAGCGGGAGTAGAGACCCAGTACTTC
CDR3aa: CASSLLAGVETQYF

v_gene: TRBV25-1
j_gene: TRBJ2-2
d_gene: -
abundance: -
CDR3nt: TGTGCCAGCAGTGAATGGGGAGTTGCCGGGGAGCTGTTTTTT
CDR3aa: CASSEWGVAGELFF

v_gene: TRBV29-1
j_gene: TRBJ2-3
d_gene: -
abundance: -
CDR3nt: TGCAGCGTTGAAGGGGCGGGAATGGGTACAGATACGCAGTATTTT
CDR3aa: CSVEGAGMGTDTQYF

v_gene: TRBV4-3
j_gene: TRBJ2-3
d_gene: -
abundance: -
CDR3nt: TGCGCCAGCAGCCAAGGAGGTAGGAGCGGGTCATTCACAGATACGCAGTATTTT
CDR3aa: CASSQGGRSGSFTDTQYF

v_gene: TRBV21-1
j_gene: TRBJ2-1
d_gene: -
abundance: -
CDR3nt: TGTGCCAGCAGCACGGACAGCCCCCTTAACCTGAGCTCCTACAATGAGCAGTTCTTC
CDR3aa: CASSTDSPLNLSSYNEQFF

v_gene: TRBV11-2
j_gene: TRBJ1-2
d_gene: TRBD1
abundance: -
CDR3nt: TGTGCCAGCAGCTTAGCAGGGGGCCACTATGGCTACACCTTC
CDR3aa: CASSLAGGHYGYTF

v_gene: TRBV13
j_gene: TRBJ2-1
d_gene: TRBD1
abundance: once
CDR3nt: TGTGCCAGCAGCTTAGGCCTGGGACAGGGAACCTACAATGAGCAGTTCTTC
CDR3aa: CASSLGLGQGTYNEQFF

v_gene: TRBV27
j_gene: TRBJ2-2
d_gene: -
abundance: few
CDR3nt: TGTGCCAGCAGTTCCGCACCGGGGAGCACCGGGGAGCTGTTTTTT
CDR3aa: CASSSAPGSTGELFF

v_gene: TRBV4-3
j_gene: TRBJ1-2
d_gene: -
abundance: once
CDR3nt: TGCGCCAGCAGCCAATCCGGAGATCACTCCCTCTTC
CDR3aa: CASSQSGDHSLF

v_gene: TRBV19
j_gene: TRBJ1-2
d_gene: TRBD1
abundance: -
CDR3nt: TGTGCCAGTAGTATAGAGGACAGGGGATATGGCTACACCTTC
CDR3aa: CASSIEDRGYGYTF

v_gene: TRBV5-1
j_gene: TRBJ2-3
d_gene: TRBD1
abundance: -
CDR3nt: TGCGCCAGCAGCTGGAGACAGGGGGCGTCAGATACGCAGTATTTT
CDR3aa: CASSWRQGASDTQYF

v_gene: TRBV5-1
j_gene: TRBJ1-1
d_gene: -
abundance: once
CDR3nt: TGCGCCAGCAGCCTGTCGGACAGTGACACTGAAGCTTTCTTT
CDR3aa: CASSLSDSDTEAFF

v_gene: TRBV27
j_gene: TRBJ2-2
d_gene: -
abundance: -
CDR3nt: TGTGCCAGCAGTTTCAGGCAGGGTGGCACCGGGGAGCTGTTTTTT
CDR3aa: CASSFRQGGTGELFF

v_gene: TRBV5-6
j_gene: TRBJ2-1
d_gene: TRBD2
abundance: few
CDR3nt: TGTGCCAGCAGCTCCTTAGCGGGAGGGAACAATGAGCAGTTCTTC
CDR3aa: CASSSLAGGNNEQFF

v_gene: TRBV2
j_gene: TRBJ1-3
d_gene: TRBD1
abundance: -
CDR3nt: TGTGCCAGCAGTCCGACAGGGGCTGCTGGAAACACCATATATTTT
CDR3aa: CASSPTGAAGNTIYF

v_gene: TRBV7-9
j_gene: TRBJ2-5
d_gene: TRBD1
abundance: -
CDR3nt: TGTTCCAGCAGCCTGTATGAGGGACAGGCCCCTGAGACCCAGTACTTC
CDR3aa: CSSSLYEGQAPETQYF

v_gene: TRBV5-1
j_gene: TRBJ2-3
d_gene: -
abundance: -
CDR3nt: TGCGCCAGCAGCCGAGCGGGTGCCACAGATACGCAGTATTTT
CDR3aa: CASSRAGATDTQYF

v_gene: TRBV5-4
j_gene: TRBJ1-2
d_gene: TRBD1
abundance: -
CDR3nt: TGTGCCAGCAGCTCCCGGGACAGCTATGGCTACACCTTC
CDR3aa: CASSSRDSYGYTF

v_gene: TRBV6-6
j_gene: TRBJ2-1
d_gene: -
abundance: -
CDR3nt: TGTGCCAGCAGTGATCTAGCAGGATGGGATGAGCAGTTCTTC
CDR3aa: CASSDLAGWDEQFF

v_gene: TRBV7-6
j_gene: TRBJ2-1
d_gene: TRBD2
abundance: -
CDR3nt: TGTGCCAGCAGCTTAGTAGCGGGAGGTGCCTACAATGAGCAGTTCTTC
CDR3aa: CASSLVAGGAYNEQFF

v_gene: TRBV5-1
j_gene: TRBJ1-5
d_gene: TRBD1
abundance: -
CDR3nt: TGCGCCAGCAGCGAAGGGACAGCCAGCAATCAGCCCCAGCATTTT
CDR3aa: CASSEGTASNQPQHF

v_gene: TRBV6-5
j_gene: TRBJ1-3
d_gene: -
abundance: -
CDR3nt: TGTGCCAGCACTTCCCCTATCGGAGCTGGAAACACCATATATTTT
CDR3aa: CASTSPIGAGNTIYF

v_gene: TRBV5-4
j_gene: TRBJ2-1
d_gene: TRBD2
abundance: once
CDR3nt: TGTGCCAGCAGCTTGCCCTTAACTAGCGTTAACAATGAGCAGTTCTTC
CDR3aa: CASSLPLTSVNNEQFF

v_gene: TRBV7-2
j_gene: TRBJ1-4
d_gene: TRBD1
abundance: few
CDR3nt: TGTGCCAGCAGCTCGACAGGGGGCGGTGAAAAACTGTTTTTT
CDR3aa: CASSSTGGGEKLFF

v_gene: TRBV29-1
j_gene: TRBJ1-1
d_gene: -
abundance: -
CDR3nt: TGCAGCGTTGAAGGGAGGGGTAAAGCTTTCTTT
CDR3aa: CSVEGRGKAFF

v_gene: TRBV5-1
j_gene: TRBJ2-2
d_gene: TRBD2
abundance: -
CDR3nt: TGCGCCAGCCCGACGGCGGGAGGACCGAACACCGGGGAGCTGTTTTTT
CDR3aa: CASPTAGGPNTGELFF

v_gene: TRBV15
j_gene: TRBJ2-7
d_gene: -
abundance: -
CDR3nt: TGTGCCACCAGCAGAGATAACGGCTTGACAGTCTACGAGCAGTACTTC
CDR3aa: CATSRDNGLTVYEQYF

v_gene: TRBV23-1
j_gene: TRBJ1-5
d_gene: TRBD1
abundance: once
CDR3nt: TGCGCCAGCAGTCAATCGGAGGGGGCGACTCAGCATTTT
CDR3aa: CASSQSEGATQHF

v_gene: TRBV29-1
j_gene: TRBJ1-5
d_gene: TRBD1
abundance: -
CDR3nt: TGCAGCGTCACTACTACCGGGACAGGAGGCAATCAGCCCCAGCATTTT
CDR3aa: CSVTTTGTGGNQPQHF

v_gene: TRBV2
j_gene: TRBJ2-1
d_gene: -
abundance: few
CDR3nt: TGTGCCAGCTCCAGGGGCGGTTCGGTGAATGAGCAGTTCTTC
CDR3aa: CASSRGGSVNEQFF

v_gene: TRBV7-6
j_gene: TRBJ2-1
d_gene: -
abundance: -
CDR3nt: TGTGCCAGCAGCTTAGCACTAGTCGATGGTGAGCAGTTCTTC
CDR3aa: CASSLALVDGEQFF